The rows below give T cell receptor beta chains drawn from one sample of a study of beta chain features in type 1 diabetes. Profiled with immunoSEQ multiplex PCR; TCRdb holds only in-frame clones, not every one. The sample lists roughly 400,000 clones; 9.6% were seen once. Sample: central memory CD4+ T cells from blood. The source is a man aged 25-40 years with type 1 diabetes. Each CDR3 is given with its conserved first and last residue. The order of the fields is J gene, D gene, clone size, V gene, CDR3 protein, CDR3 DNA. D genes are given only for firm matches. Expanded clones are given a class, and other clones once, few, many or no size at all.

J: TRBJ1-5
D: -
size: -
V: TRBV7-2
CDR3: CASSSTHQPQHF
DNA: TGTGCCAGCAGCTCCACTCATCAGCCCCAGCATTTT

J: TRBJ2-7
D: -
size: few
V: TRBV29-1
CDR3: CSLDSYEQYF
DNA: TGCAGTCTGGACAGTTACGAGCAGTACTTC

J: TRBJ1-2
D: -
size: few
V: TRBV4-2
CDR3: CASSLDRSYGYTF
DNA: TGTGCCAGCAGTCTTGACAGAAGTTATGGCTACACCTTC

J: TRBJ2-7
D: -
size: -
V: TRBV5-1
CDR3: CASSLSGGAEYEQYF
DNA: TGCGCCAGCAGCTTGTCGGGGGGCGCTGAATACGAGCAGTACTTC

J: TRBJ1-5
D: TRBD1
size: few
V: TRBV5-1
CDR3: CASSLETGRNQPQHF
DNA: TGCGCCAGCAGCTTGGAGACAGGGCGCAATCAGCCCCAGCATTTT

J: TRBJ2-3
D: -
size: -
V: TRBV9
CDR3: CASSSRGVMGDTQYF
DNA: TGTGCCAGCAGCTCCCGGGGTGTGATGGGCGATACGCAGTATTTT

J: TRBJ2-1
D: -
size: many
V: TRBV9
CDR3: CASSPKAVSSYNEQFF
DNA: TGTGCCAGCAGCCCGAAAGCGGTTAGCTCCTACAATGAGCAGTTCTTC

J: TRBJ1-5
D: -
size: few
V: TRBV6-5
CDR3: CASSDNDQPQHF
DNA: TGTGCCAGCAGTGACAATGATCAGCCCCAGCATTTT

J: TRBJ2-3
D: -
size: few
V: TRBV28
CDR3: CASSWGFYTQYF
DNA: TGTGCCAGCAGCTGGGGTTTCTATACGCAGTATTTT

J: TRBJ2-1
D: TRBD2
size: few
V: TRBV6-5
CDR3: CASSSLAGYNEQFF
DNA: TGTGCCAGCAGTTCGCTAGCGGGGTACAATGAGCAGTTCTTC